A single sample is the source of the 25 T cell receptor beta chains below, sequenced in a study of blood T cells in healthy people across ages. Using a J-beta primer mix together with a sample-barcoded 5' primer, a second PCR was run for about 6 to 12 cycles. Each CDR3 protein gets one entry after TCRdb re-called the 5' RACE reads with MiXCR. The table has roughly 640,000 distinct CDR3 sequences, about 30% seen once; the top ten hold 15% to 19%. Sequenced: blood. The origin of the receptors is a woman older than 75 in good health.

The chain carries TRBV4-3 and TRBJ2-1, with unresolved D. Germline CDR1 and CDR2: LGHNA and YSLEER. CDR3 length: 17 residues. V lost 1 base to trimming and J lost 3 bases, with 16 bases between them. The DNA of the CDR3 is TGCGCCAGCAGCCAAGGGCCCTTAACGGTCTTCTACAATGAGCAGTTCTTC. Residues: CASSQGPLTVFYNEQFF.

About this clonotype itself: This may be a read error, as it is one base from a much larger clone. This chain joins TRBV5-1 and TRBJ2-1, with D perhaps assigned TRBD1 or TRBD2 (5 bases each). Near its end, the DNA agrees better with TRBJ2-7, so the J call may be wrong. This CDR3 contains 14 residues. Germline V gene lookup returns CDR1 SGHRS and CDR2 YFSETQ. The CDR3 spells CASSFGANYNEQYF. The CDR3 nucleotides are TGCGCCAGCAGTTTCGGGGCCAACTACAATGAGCAGTACTTC.

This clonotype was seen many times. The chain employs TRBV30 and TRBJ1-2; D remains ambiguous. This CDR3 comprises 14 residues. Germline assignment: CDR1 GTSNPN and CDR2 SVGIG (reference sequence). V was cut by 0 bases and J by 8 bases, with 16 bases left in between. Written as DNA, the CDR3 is TGTGCCTGGAGTGTACAATCTGGGCGATGGGGCTACACCTTC. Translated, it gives CAWSVQSGRWGYTF.

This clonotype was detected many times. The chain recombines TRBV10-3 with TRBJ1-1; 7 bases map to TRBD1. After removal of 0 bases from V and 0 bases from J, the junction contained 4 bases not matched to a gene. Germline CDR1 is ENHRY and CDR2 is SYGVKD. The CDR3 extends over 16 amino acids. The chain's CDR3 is CAISESLGTVNTEAFF. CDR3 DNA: TGTGCCATCAGTGAGTCGCTAGGGACAGTGAACACTGAAGCTTTCTTT.

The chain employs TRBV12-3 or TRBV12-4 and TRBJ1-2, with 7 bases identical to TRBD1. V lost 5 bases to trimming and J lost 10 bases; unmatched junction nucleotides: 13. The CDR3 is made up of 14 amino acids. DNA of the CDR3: TGTGCCAGCAGTCTGGGGACCCAGGGGGAGGACTACACCTTC. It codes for CASSLGTQGEDYTF.

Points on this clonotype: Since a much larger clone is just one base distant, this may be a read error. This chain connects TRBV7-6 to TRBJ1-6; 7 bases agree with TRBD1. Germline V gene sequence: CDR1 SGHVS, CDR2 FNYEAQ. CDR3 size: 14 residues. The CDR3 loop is CASSRSGQSSPPHF. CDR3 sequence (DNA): TGTGCCAGCAGCCGATCGGGACAGTCCTCACCCCCCCACTTT. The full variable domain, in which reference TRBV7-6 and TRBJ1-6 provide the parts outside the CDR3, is GAGVSQSPRYKVTKRGQDVALRCDPISGHVSLYWYRQALGQGPEFLTYFNYEAQQDKSGLPNDRFSAERPEGSISTLTIQRTEQRDSAMYRCASSRSGQSSPPHFGNGTRLTVT.

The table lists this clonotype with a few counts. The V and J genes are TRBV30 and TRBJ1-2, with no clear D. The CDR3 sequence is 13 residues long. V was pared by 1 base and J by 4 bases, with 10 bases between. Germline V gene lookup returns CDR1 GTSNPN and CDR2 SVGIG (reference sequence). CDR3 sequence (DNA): TGTGCCTGGAGTGGGAGGGATCCCTATGGCTACACCTTC. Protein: CAWSGRDPYGYTF.

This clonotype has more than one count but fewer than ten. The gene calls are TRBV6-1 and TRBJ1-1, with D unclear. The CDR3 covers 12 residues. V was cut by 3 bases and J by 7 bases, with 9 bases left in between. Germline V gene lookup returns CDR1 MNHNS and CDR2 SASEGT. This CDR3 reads CASSESRVEAFF. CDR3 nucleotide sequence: TGTGCCAGCAGTGAGAGTAGGGTTGAAGCTTTCTTT.

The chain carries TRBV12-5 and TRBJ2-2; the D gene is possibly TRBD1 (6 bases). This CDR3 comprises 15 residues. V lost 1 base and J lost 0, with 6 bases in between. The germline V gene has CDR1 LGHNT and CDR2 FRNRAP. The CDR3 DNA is TGTGCTAGTGGTTTGGGGACAGCGAACACCGGGGAGCTGTTTTTT. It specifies CASGLGTANTGELFF.

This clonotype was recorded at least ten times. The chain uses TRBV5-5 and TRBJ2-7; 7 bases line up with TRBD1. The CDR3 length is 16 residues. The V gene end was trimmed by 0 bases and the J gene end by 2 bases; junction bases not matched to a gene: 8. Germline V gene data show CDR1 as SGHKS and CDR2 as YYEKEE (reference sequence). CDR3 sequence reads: CASSLDLTGTAYEQYF. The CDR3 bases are TGTGCCAGCAGCTTGGACCTAACCGGGACAGCCTACGAGCAGTACTTC.

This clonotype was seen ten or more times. The CDR3 is CASGLVRGGIDEQFF. The CDR3 region has the DNA TGTGCTAGTGGTTTGGTACGGGGGGGTATCGATGAGCAGTTCTTC. The gene calls are TRBV12-5 and TRBJ2-1, with 8 bases fitting TRBD2. Germline CDR1 reads LGHNT; CDR2 reads FRNRAP. This CDR3 is 15 amino acids long. V was pared by 0 bases and J by 8 bases, with 6 bases of the junction left unmatched.

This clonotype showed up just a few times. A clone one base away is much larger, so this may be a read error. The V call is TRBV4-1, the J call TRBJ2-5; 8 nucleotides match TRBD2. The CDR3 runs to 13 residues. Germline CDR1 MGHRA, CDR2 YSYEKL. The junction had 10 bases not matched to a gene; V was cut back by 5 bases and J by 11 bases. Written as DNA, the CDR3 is TGCGCCAGCAGCTCCGGACTAGCCGATGAGCAGTACTTC. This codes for CASSSGLADEQYF.

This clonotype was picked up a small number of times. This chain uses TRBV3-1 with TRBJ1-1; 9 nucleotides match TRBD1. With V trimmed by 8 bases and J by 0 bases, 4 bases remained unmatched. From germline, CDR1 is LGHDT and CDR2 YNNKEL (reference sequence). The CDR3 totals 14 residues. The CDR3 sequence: CASWTGDMNTEAFF. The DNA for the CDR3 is TGTGCCAGCTGGACAGGGGACATGAACACTGAAGCTTTCTTT.

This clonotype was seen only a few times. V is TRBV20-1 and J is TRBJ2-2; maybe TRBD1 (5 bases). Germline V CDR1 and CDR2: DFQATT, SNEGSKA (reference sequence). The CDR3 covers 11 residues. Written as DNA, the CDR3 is TGCGGCACACGTCAGGGCGGGGAGCTGTTTTTT. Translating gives CGTRQGGELFF.

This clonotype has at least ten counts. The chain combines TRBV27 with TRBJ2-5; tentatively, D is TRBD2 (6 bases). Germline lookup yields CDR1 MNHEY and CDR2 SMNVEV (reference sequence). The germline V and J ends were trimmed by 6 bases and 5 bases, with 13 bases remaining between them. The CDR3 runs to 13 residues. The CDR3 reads CASRAPAGETQYF. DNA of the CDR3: TGTGCCAGCAGGGCGCCTGCGGGGGAGACCCAGTACTTC.

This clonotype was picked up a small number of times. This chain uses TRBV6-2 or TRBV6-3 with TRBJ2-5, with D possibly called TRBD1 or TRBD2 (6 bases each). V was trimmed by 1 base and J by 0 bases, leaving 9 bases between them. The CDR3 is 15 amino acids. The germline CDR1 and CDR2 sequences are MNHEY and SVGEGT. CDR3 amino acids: CASSYWRGDQETQYF. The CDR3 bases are TGTGCCAGCAGTTACTGGAGGGGGGACCAAGAGACCCAGTACTTC.

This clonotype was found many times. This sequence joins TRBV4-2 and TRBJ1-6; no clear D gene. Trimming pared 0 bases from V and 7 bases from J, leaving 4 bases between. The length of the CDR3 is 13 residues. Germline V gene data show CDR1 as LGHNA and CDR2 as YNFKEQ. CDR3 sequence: CASSQDDNSPLHF. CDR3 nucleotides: TGTGCCAGCAGCCAAGATGACAATTCACCCCTCCACTTT.

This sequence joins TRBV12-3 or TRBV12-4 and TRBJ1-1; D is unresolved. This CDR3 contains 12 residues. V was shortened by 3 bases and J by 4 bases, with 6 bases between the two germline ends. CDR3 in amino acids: CASSLGFTEAFF. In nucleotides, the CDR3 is TGTGCCAGCAGTTTGGGGTTCACTGAAGCTTTCTTT.

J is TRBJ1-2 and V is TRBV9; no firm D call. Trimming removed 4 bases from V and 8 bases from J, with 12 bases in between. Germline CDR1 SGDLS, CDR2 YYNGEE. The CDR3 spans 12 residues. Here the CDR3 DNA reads TGTGCCAGCAGCCCTCCGTATTTAGGCTACACCTTC. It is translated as CASSPPYLGYTF.

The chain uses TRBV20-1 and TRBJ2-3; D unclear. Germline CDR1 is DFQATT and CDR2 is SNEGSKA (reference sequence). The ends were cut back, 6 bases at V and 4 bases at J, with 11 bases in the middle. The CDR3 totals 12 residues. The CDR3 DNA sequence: TGCAGTGCCAGTGGCGTCGCAGATACGCAGTATTTT. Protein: CSASGVADTQYF.

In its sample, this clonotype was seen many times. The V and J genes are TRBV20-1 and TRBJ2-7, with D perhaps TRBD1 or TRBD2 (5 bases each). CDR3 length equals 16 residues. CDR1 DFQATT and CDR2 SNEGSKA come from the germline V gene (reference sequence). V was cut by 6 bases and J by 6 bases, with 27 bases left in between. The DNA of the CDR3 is TGCAGTGCCGCACCTCCTTCCGGGACGGTAAGATCCGAGCAGTACTTC. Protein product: CSAAPPSGTVRSEQYF.

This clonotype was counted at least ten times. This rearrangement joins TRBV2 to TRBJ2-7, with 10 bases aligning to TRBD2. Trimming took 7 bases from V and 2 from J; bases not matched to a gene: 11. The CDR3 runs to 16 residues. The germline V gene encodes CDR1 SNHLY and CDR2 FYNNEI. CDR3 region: CASKSLAGAGTYEQYF. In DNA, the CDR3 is TGTGCCAGCAAAAGTCTAGCGGGGGCCGGGACCTACGAGCAGTACTTC. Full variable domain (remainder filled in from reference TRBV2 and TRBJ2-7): EPEVTQTPSHQVTQMGQEVILRCVPISNHLYFYWYRQILGQKVEFLVSFYNNEISEKSEIFDDQFSVERPDGSNFTLKIRSTKLEDSAMYFCASKSLAGAGTYEQYFGPGTRLTVT.

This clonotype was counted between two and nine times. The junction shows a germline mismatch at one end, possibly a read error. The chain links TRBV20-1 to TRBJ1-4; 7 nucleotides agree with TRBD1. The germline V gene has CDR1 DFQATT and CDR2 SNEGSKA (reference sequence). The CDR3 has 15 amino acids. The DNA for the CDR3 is TGCAGTGCTTCCCCTAGACAGGGTTTAAATGAAAAACGGTTTTTT. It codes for CSASPRQGLNEKRFF.

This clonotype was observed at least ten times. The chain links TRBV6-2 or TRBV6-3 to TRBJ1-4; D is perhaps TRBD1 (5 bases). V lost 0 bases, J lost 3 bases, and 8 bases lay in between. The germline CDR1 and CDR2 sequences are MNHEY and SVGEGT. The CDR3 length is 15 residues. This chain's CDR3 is CASSYSEGPNEKLFF. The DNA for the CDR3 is TGTGCCAGCAGTTACTCGGAGGGGCCTAATGAAAAACTGTTTTTT.

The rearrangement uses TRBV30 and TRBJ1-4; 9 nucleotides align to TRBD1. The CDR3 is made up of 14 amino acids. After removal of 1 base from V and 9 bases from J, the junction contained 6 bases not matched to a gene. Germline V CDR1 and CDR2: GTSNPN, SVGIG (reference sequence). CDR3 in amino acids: CAWSADRGRKKLFF. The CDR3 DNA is TGTGCCTGGAGTGCGGACAGGGGCCGGAAAAAACTGTTTTTT. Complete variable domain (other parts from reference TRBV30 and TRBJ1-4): SQTIHQWPATLVQPVGSPLSLECTVEGTSNPNLYWYRQAAGRGLQLLFYSVGIGQISSEVPQNLSASRPQDRQFILSSKKLLLSDSGFYLCAWSADRGRKKLFFGSGTQLSVL.